Following are 20 T cell receptor beta chains from one sample sequenced in a study of CXCR3-negative and CXCR3-positive naive CD8 T cells. Regarding the study as a whole: Hydrophobicity of TRB CDR3s was greater in CXCR3-positive naive cells than in CXCR3-negative naive cells.

Their antigens are not known. The authors prepared UMI-labeled TRB cDNA libraries by 5' RACE. TCRdb re-called the 5' RACE reads and shows each CDR3 protein once, DNA omitted. This specimen shows about 120,000 distinct CDR3 sequences; the ten leading clones hold about 0.35%. Source material: naive CXCR3+ CD8+ T cells from blood. The subset denotes: CD45RO-CCR7+CD27+CD95- naive CD8+ T cells expressing CXCR3 (TNR3+). Source of these receptors: a human donor in good health. Some clones in this sample may be carry-over from other donors' samples.

V and J are TRBV4-2 and TRBJ2-6. The CDR3 runs to 16 residues. The germline gives CDR1 LGHNA, CDR2 YNFKEQ. The CDR3 loop reads CASNQDVDSGANVLTF.

The chain links TRBV28 to TRBJ2-3; without DNA, the TCRdb call of TRBD1 cannot be checked. The CDR3 covers 14 residues. Germline values: CDR1 MDHEN, CDR2 SYDVKM. The CDR3 sequence: CASSWTASTDTQYF. The whole variable domain, remainder taken from reference TRBV28 and TRBJ2-3, is DVKVTQSSRYLVKRTGEKVFLECVQDMDHENMFWYRQDPGLGLRLIYFSYDVKMKEKGDIPEGYSVSREKKERFSLILESASTNQTSMYLCASSWTASTDTQYFGPGTRLTVL.

V and J are TRBV13 and TRBJ2-3. The CDR3 is 16 amino acids. CDR1 is PRHDT, CDR2 FYEKMQ, per germline (reference sequence). CDR3 residues: CASSLRSIPNPDTQYF. The whole variable domain, filled in from reference TRBV13 and TRBJ2-3, reads AAGVIQSPRHLIKEKRETATLKCYPIPRHDTVYWYQQGPGQDPQFLISFYEKMQSDKGSIPDRFSAQQFSDYHSELNMSSLELGDSALYFCASSLRSIPNPDTQYFGPGTRLTVL.

The chain combines TRBV5-6 with TRBJ2-1; TCRdb calls TRBD2, which cannot be checked without DNA. The germline CDR1 and CDR2 sequences are SGHDT and YYEEEE. The CDR3 is 20 residues long. The CDR3 reads CASSLRLAGDPKLTYNEQFF.

V and J are TRBV28 and TRBJ2-2; TCRdb designates TRBD2, a call that cannot be tested without DNA. The CDR3 consists of 14 residues. CDR1 and CDR2 from the germline V gene are MDHEN and SYDVKM. Here the CDR3 reads CASSMTSSGGELFF.

The gene calls are TRBV19 and TRBJ1-1. In germline, CDR1 is LNHDA, CDR2 SQIVND (reference sequence). This CDR3 region has 13 residues. This chain's CDR3 is CASSPTSNTEAFF.

The chain combines TRBV15 with TRBJ2-1; the D gene TCRdb calls, TRBD1, cannot be checked with no DNA. CDR1 LNHNV and CDR2 YYDKDF come from the germline V gene (reference sequence). The CDR3 length is 14 residues. CDR3 sequence reads: CATSYRGVSNEQFF.

V is TRBV28 and J is TRBJ2-7; TCRdb proposes TRBD1, but this gene call is untestable without DNA. Germline CDR1 reads MDHEN; CDR2 reads SYDVKM. The CDR3 spans 15 residues. The CDR3 spells CASSLEGAGYYEQYF.

The chain is built from TRBV5-6 and TRBJ2-2. Germline CDR1 SGHDT, CDR2 YYEEEE. The CDR3 extends over 13 amino acids. The CDR3 loop is CASSLLHTGELFF.

V is TRBV28 and J is TRBJ1-1. The CDR3 is 14 amino acids. Germline loops: CDR1 MDHEN, CDR2 SYDVKM. CDR3 in amino acids: CASSLRAMNTEAFF.

This chain connects TRBV29-1 to TRBJ1-1; the D call from TCRdb, TRBD1, cannot be confirmed without DNA. Germline V gene data show CDR1 as SQVTM and CDR2 as ANQGSEA. The CDR3 has 14 residues. CDR3 loop: CSVGGGNINTEAFF.

The CDR3 sequence is CASGTTLYEQYF. This chain joins TRBV28 and TRBJ2-7; TCRdb's D gene call, TRBD2, goes unchecked for lack of DNA. This CDR3 comprises 12 residues. CDR1 and CDR2 (germline): MDHEN, SYDVKM. The variable domain in full, with the rest retrieved from reference TRBV28 and TRBJ2-7, is DVKVTQSSRYLVKRTGEKVFLECVQDMDHENMFWYRQDPGLGLRLIYFSYDVKMKEKGDIPEGYSVSREKKERFSLILESASTNQTSMYLCASGTTLYEQYFGPGTRLTVT.

J is TRBJ2-1 and V is TRBV12-3 or TRBV12-4. The CDR3 sequence is 12 residues long. The CDR3 is CASSFIVNEQFF.

The genes are TRBV29-1 and TRBJ2-7; without DNA, the TCRdb call of TRBD1 cannot be checked. Germline V gives CDR1 SQVTM, CDR2 ANQGSEA. The CDR3 contains 14 residues. CDR3: CSAVPWDKTYEQYF.

The chain has TRBV20-1 and TRBJ1-2; TCRdb's D call, TRBD1, is unchecked because there is no DNA. This CDR3 is 14 amino acids long. Germline lookup yields CDR1 DFQATT and CDR2 SNEGSKA (reference sequence). CDR3 amino acids: CSAEDSYVNYGYTF.

The chain employs TRBV25-1 and TRBJ2-5; lacking DNA, the TRBD1 call made by TCRdb goes unchecked. The germline CDR1 and CDR2 sequences are MGHDK and SYGVNS. The CDR3 consists of 13 residues. The CDR3: CASSWDRQETQYF.

The V and J genes are TRBV23-1 and TRBJ2-7; the D gene TCRdb calls, TRBD2, cannot be checked with no DNA. TRBV23-1 is sorted into the ORF group, with uncertain function. The CDR3 contains 17 residues. The CDR3 sequence: CASSQSGGALTPYEQYF.

The chain has TRBV5-6 and TRBJ2-3; with no DNA, the TCRdb D assignment of TRBD1 cannot be verified. CDR1 is SGHDT and CDR2 is YYEEEE in the germline V gene. This CDR3 spans 17 amino acids. CDR3 in amino acids: CACEKRGWVPDTDTQYF.

The rearrangement joins TRBV11-2 to TRBJ2-7; TCRdb's assignment of TRBD1 cannot be checked, as there is no DNA. Germline CDR1 SGHAT, CDR2 FQNNGV. This CDR3 has 14 amino acids. CDR3 amino acids: CASSLDFGNYEQYF.

The chain couples TRBV7-8 to TRBJ2-3; the TRBD1 assignment by TCRdb is unverifiable without DNA. CDR3 size: 16 residues. Germline loops: CDR1 SGHVS, CDR2 FQNEAQ. The chain's CDR3 is CASSLAGGTATDTQYF. Full variable domain (remainder filled in from reference TRBV7-8 and TRBJ2-3): GAGVSQSPRYKVAKRGQDVALRCDPISGHVSLFWYQQALGQGPEFLTYFQNEAQLDKSGLPSDRFFAERPEGSVSTLKIQRTQQEDSAVYLCASSLAGGTATDTQYFGPGTRLTVL.